The present entry profiles one T cell receptor (beta chain) with its context. This sample was taken from a study of blood T cell repertoires in COVID-19. Study-level information: Sites across the United States, Italy and Spain contributed samples from acute and convalescent COVID-19. Sample material is recorded as cDNA or gDNA derived from T cells, B-cell-depleted T cells, or PBMCs.

Assay used: immunoSEQ multiplex PCR; TCRdb lists only in-frame clones, some missing. The sample contains some 330,000 clones, about 90% of which appear only once. Trimming took 6 bases from V and 13 from J; bases not matched to a gene: 8. Germline V CDR1 and CDR2: LNHDA, SQIVND (reference sequence). The CDR3 has 13 amino acids. In assigning cohorts, the study relied on participant-reported clinical history. Resolution of symptoms, clearance, or two negative PCRs was present in recovered Cohort 3 donors. V gene TRBV19 combines with J gene TRBJ1-6, with TRBD1 matching 8 bases. The sequence was obtained from a man aged 30 to 45 who had recovered from COVID-19. Sequencing input: PBMCs or T cells enriched from blood (not recorded which). The chain's CDR3 is CASRQGANIPLHF. The DNA of the CDR3 is TGTGCCAGTAGGCAGGGGGCCAATATCCCCCTCCACTTT.